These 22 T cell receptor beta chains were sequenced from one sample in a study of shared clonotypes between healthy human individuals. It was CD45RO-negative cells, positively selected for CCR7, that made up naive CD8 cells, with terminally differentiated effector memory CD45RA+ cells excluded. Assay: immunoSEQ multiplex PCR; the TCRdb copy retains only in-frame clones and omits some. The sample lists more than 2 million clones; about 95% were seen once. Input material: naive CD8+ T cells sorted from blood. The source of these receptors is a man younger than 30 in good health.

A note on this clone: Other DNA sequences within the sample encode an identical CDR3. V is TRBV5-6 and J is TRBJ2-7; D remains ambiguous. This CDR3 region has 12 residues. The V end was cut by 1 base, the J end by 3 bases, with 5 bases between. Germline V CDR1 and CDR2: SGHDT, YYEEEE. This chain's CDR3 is CASSLSGYEQYF. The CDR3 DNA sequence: TGTGCCAGCAGCTTGTCCGGCTACGAGCAGTACTTC.

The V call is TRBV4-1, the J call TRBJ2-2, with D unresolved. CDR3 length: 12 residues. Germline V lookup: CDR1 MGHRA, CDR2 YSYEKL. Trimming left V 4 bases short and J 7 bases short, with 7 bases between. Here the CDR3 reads CASSRQRGELFF. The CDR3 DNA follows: TGCGCCAGCAGCCGCCAGCGCGGGGAGCTGTTTTTT.

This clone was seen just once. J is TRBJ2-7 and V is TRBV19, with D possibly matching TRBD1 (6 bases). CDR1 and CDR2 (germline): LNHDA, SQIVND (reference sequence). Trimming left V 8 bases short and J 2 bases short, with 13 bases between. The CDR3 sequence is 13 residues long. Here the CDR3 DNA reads TGTGCCAGTGGGGTACAGGGAACCTACGAGCAGTACTTC. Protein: CASGVQGTYEQYF.

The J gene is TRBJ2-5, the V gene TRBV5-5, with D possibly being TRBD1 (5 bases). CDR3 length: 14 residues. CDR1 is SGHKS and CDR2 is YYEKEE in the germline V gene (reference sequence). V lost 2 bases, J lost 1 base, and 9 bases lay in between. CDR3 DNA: TGTGCCAGCAGCTTCGGACAATCCCAAGAGACCCAGTACTTC. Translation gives CASSFGQSQETQYF.

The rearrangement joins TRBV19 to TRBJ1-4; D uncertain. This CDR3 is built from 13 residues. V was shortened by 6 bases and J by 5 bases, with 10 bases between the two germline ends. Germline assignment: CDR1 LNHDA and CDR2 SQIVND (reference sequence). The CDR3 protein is CASRGWGNEKLFF. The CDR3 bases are TGTGCCAGTAGGGGGTGGGGAAATGAAAAACTGTTTTTT.

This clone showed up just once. The CDR3 sequence: CASSYETGGNTEAFF. The CDR3 bases are TGTGCCAGCAGCTACGAGACAGGGGGCAACACTGAAGCTTTCTTT. The chain combines TRBV5-6 with TRBJ1-1, with 10 bases that match TRBD1. CDR1 and CDR2 from the germline V gene are SGHDT and YYEEEE. V gave up 3 bases and J gave up 2 bases; unmatched junction bases: 4. The CDR3 is made up of 15 amino acids. The whole variable domain, filled in from reference TRBV5-6 and TRBJ1-1, reads DAGVTQSPTHLIKTRGQQVTLRCSPKSGHDTVSWYQQALGQGPQFIFQYYEEEERQRGNFPDRFSGHQFPNYSSELNVNALLLGDSALYLCASSYETGGNTEAFFGQGTRLTVV.

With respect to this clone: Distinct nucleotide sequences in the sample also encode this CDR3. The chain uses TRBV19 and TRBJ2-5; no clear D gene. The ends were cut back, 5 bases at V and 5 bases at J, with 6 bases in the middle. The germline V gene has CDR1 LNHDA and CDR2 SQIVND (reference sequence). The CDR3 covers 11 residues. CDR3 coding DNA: TGTGCCAGTAGTTCCAGTGAGACCCAGTACTTC. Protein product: CASSSSETQYF.

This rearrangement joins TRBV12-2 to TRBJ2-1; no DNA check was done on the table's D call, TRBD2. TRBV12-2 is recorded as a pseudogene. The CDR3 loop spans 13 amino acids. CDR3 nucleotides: TGTGCAAGTCGCGCCCAGCCGAGAGGATGGCAGTTCTTC. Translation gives CASRAQPRGWQFF.

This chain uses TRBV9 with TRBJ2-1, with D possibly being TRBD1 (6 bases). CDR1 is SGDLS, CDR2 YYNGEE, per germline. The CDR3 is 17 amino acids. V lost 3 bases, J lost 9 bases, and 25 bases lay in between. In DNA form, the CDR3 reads TGTGCCAGCAGCGACCCCCGCGGTCTAGAGGTAGGGGGTGAGCAGTTCTTC. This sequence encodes CASSDPRGLEVGGEQFF. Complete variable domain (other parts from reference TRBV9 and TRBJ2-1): DSGVTQTPKHLITATGQRVTLRCSPRSGDLSVYWYQQSLDQGLQFLIQYYNGEERAKGNILERFSAQQFPDLHSELNLSSLELGDSALYFCASSDPRGLEVGGEQFFGPGTRLTVL.

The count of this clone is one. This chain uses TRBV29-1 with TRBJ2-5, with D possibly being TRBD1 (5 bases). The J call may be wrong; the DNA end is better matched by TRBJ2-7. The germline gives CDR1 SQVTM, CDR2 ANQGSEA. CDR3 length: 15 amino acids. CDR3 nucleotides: TGCAGCGTTGGCACTGTACAGGTTGTAGGCTACGAGCAGTACTTC. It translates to CSVGTVQVVGYEQYF.

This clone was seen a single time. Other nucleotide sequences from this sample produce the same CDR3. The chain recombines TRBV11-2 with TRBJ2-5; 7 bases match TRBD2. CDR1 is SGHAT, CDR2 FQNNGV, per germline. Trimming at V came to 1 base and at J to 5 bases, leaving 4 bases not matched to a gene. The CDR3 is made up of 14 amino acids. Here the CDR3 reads CASSLVLGGETQYF. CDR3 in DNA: TGTGCCAGCAGCTTAGTGCTGGGAGGGGAGACCCAGTACTTC.

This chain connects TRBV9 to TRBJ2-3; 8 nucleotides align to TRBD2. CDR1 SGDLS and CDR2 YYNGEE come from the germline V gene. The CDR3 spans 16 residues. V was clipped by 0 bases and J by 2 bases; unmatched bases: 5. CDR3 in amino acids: CASSVGGRGATDTQYF. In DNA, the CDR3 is TGTGCCAGCAGCGTAGGAGGGCGGGGGGCCACAGATACGCAGTATTTT. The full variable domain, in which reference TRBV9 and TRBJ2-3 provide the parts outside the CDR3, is DSGVTQTPKHLITATGQRVTLRCSPRSGDLSVYWYQQSLDQGLQFLIQYYNGEERAKGNILERFSAQQFPDLHSELNLSSLELGDSALYFCASSVGGRGATDTQYFGPGTRLTVL.

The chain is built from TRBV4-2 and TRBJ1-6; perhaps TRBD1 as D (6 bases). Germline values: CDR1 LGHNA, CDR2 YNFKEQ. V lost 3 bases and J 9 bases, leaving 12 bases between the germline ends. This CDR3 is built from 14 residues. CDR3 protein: CASSQFGGLSPLHF. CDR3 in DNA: TGTGCCAGCAGCCAGTTCGGGGGGCTTTCACCCCTCCACTTT.

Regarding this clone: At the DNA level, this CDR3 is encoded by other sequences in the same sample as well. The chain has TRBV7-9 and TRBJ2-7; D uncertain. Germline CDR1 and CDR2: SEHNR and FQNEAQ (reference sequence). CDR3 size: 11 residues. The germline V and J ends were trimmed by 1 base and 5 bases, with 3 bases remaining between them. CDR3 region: CASSLENEQYF. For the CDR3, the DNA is TGTGCCAGCAGCTTAGAAAACGAGCAGTACTTC.

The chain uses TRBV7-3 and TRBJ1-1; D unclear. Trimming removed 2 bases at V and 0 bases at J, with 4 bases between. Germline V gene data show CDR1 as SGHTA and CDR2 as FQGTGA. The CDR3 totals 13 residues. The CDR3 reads CASSLVVNTEAFF. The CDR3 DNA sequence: TGTGCCAGCAGCTTAGTAGTGAACACTGAAGCTTTCTTT.

CDR3 sequence (DNA): TGTGCCTGGACCGTGATGGAGGGTTACGAGCAGTACTTC. Protein sequence: CAWTVMEGYEQYF. The gene calls are TRBV30 and TRBJ2-7; possible D gene TRBD2, 6 bases. Germline V lookup: CDR1 GTSNPN, CDR2 SVGIG (reference sequence). Deletions cut 4 bases from V and 4 bases from J, with 14 bases between. CDR3 length: 13 residues.

CDR3 sequence reads: CASSPSRAYEQYF. The CDR3 nucleotides read TGTGCCAGCAGTCCTTCAAGGGCTTACGAGCAGTACTTC. The chain joins TRBV7-9 to TRBJ2-7; D is uncertain. From germline, CDR1 is SEHNR and CDR2 FQNEAQ (reference sequence). The CDR3 contains 13 residues. Trimming removed 6 bases from V and 4 bases from J, with 13 bases in between.

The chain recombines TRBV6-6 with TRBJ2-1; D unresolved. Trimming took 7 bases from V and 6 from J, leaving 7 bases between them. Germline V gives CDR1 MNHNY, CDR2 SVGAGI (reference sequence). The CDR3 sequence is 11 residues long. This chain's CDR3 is CASTPINEQFF. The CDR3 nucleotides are TGTGCCAGCACCCCGATCAATGAGCAGTTCTTC.

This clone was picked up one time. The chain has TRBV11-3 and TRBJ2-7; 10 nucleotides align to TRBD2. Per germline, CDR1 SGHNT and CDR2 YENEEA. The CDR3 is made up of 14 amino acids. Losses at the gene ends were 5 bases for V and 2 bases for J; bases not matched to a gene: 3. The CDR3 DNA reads TGTGCCAGCAGCCCCACTAGCGGGGCCTACGAGCAGTACTTC. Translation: CASSPTSGAYEQYF.

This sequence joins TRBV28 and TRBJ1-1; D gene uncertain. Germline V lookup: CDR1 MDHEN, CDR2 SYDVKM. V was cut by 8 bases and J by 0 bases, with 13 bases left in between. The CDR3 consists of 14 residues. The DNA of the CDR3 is TGTGCCAGCGAGCCTTGGGCCATGAACACTGAAGCTTTCTTT. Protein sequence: CASEPWAMNTEAFF.

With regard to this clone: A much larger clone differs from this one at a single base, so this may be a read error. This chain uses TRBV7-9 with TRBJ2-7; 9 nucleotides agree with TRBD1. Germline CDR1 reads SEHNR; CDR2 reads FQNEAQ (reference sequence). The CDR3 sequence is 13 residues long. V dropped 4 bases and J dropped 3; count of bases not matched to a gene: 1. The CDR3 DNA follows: TGTGCCAGCAGCTGGGACAGGGTCTACGAGCAGTACTTC. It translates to CASSWDRVYEQYF.

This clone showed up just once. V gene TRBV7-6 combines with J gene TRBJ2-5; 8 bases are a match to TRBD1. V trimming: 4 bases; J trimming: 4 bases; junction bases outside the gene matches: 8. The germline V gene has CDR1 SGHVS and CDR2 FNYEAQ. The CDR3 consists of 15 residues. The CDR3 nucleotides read TGTGCCAGCAGCTCCAGGACAGGGCGCGGAGAGACCCAGTACTTC. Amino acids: CASSSRTGRGETQYF.